Shown below are 6 T cell receptor beta chains from a single sample sequenced in a study of T cell repertoires in cytomegalovirus infection. MiXCR was run by TCRdb on the reads, yielding one entry per CDR3 protein. The table has about 490,000 distinct CDR3 sequences, over 9% seen once. Sequenced material: PBMCs. The receptors stem from a human donor in good health (CMV status not recorded). Some clones in this sample may be carry-over from other donors' samples.

The chain links TRBV12-3 or TRBV12-4 to TRBJ1-1; 7 nucleotides match TRBD1. This CDR3 contains 14 residues. With 3 bases clipped from V and 5 bases from J, the junction kept 6 bases outside the gene matches. The CDR3 nucleotides read TGTGCCAGCAGTTTCACACAGGGGAGGACTGAAGCTTTCTTT. This codes for CASSFTQGRTEAFF.

This clonotype was seen ten or more times. The V gene is TRBV7-9, the J gene TRBJ2-7; the match to TRBD2 covers 7 bases. The CDR3 is 16 residues long. Germline CDR1 and CDR2: SEHNR and FQNEAQ (reference sequence). V gave up 4 bases and J gave up 3 bases; unmatched junction bases: 12. CDR3 protein: CASSSEVGGGGYEQYF. The CDR3 DNA follows: TGTGCCAGCAGCTCCGAAGTCGGCGGGGGAGGCTACGAGCAGTACTTC.

This clonotype was seen only a few times. CDR3 nucleotides: TGTGCCAGCAGCTTAGACGGCCCCTCCGGAGAAGCTTTCTTT. Translating gives CASSLDGPSGEAFF. The V call is TRBV7-4, the J call TRBJ1-1; D remains ambiguous. Trimming shortened V by 1 base and J by 8 bases, and 14 bases separated the two germline ends. Germline V gene data show CDR1 as SGHVT and CDR2 as SQSDAQ. CDR3 size: 14 residues.

This clonotype turned up a few times. As DNA, the CDR3 is TGCGCCAGCAGCTTGGCTTTGACAGACCACAATGAGCAGTTCTTC. Its protein product is CASSLALTDHNEQFF. The rearrangement joins TRBV5-1 to TRBJ2-1; tentative D call: TRBD1 (5 bases). The germline V gene encodes CDR1 SGHRS and CDR2 YFSETQ. The length of the CDR3 is 15 residues. V was pared by 0 bases and J by 5 bases, with 12 bases between.

The chain is built from TRBV3-1 and TRBJ2-3; D uncertain. From germline, CDR1 is LGHDT and CDR2 YNNKEL (reference sequence). V was trimmed by 2 bases and J by 4 bases, leaving 7 bases between them. The length of the CDR3 is 13 residues. The CDR3 sequence is CASSQRSADTQYF. The CDR3 nucleotides read TGTGCCAGCAGCCAAAGGAGCGCAGATACGCAGTATTTT.

This clonotype was detected many times. The chain has TRBV3-1 and TRBJ1-1, with D possibly TRBD1 on 5 matching bases. Between the trimmed V and J ends, which lost 7 bases and 3 bases, there was a span of 15 bases. CDR1 and CDR2 from the germline V gene are LGHDT and YNNKEL (reference sequence). The CDR3 is 14 amino acids. The CDR3 spells CASILRGGDTEAFF. In DNA form, the CDR3 reads TGTGCCAGCATTCTAAGAGGAGGGGACACTGAAGCTTTCTTT.